Described below is a single T cell receptor beta chain sequence and its context. Its specificity is unknown. Compared with germline, one end of the junction differs, possibly owing to a read error. The CDR3 is made up of 20 amino acids. Germline CDR1 reads SSHAT; CDR2 reads FNYEAQ (reference sequence). The data were taken from a study of cytomegalovirus exposure and HLA in healthy donors. Study details: Of approximately 400 genotyped donors, roughly 81% clustered with self-reported Caucasian donors. Findings of the study overall: Reported results showed that the classifier diagnosed cytomegalovirus status with high specificity and sensitivity. Owing to their indistinguishability, certain V segments, notably TRBV6-2 and TRBV6-3, were excluded. HLA restriction was apparent for most CMV-associated TCR beta chains in a later analysis.

The PCR had 60 Vbeta and 13 Jbeta primers. Libraries were prepared by immunoSEQ multiplex PCR; TCRdb keeps only in-frame clonotypes and omits some of them. The sample holds over 85,000 clones, about four fifths seen once. The sequencing sample was made of PBMCs. This TCR came from a female donor in good health and CMV-seropositive. The chain carries TRBV7-7 and TRBJ2-1; D is unclear. CDR3: CASSPALLRGNQNLGNEQFF. DNA of the CDR3: TGTGCTAGCAGCCCAGCACTCCTCCGAGGAAACCAGAATTTAGGCAATGAGCAGTTCTTC.